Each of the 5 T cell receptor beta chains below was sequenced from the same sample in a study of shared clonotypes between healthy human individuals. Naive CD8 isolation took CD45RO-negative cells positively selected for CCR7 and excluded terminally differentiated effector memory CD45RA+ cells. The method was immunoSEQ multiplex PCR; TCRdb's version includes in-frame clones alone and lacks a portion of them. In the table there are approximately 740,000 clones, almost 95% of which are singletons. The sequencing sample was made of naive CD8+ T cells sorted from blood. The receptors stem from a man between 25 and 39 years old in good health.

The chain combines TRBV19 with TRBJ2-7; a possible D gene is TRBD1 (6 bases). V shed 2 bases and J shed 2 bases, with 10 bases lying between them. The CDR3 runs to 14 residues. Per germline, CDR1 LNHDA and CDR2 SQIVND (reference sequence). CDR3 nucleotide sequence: TGTGCCAGTAGTATACTTCCAGGGGCCTACGAGCAGTACTTC. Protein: CASSILPGAYEQYF.

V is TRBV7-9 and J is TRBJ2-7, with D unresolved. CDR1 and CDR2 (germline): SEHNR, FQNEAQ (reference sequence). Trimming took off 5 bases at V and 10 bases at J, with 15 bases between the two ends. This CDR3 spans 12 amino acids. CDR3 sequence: CASSPPDFEQYF. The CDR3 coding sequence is TGTGCCAGCAGCCCTCCGGATTTCGAACAGTACTTC. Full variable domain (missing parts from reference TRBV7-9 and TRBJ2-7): DTGVSQNPRHKITKRGQNVTFRCDPISEHNRLYWYRQTLGQGPEFLTYFQNEAQLEKSRLLSDRFSAERPKGSFSTLEIQRTEQGDSAMYLCASSPPDFEQYFGPGTRLTVT.

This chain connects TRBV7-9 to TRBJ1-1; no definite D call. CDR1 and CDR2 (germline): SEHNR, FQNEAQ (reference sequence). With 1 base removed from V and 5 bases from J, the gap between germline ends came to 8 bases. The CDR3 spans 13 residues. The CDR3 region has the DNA TGTGCCAGCAGCTTAGTTCGGAAAACTGAAGCTTTCTTT. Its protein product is CASSLVRKTEAFF.

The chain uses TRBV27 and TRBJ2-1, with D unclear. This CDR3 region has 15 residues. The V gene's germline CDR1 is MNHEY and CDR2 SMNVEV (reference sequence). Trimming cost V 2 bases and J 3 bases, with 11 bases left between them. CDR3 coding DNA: TGTGCCAGCAGTTTAGTCCGGTTCCTCTACAATGAGCAGTTCTTC. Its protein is CASSLVRFLYNEQFF.

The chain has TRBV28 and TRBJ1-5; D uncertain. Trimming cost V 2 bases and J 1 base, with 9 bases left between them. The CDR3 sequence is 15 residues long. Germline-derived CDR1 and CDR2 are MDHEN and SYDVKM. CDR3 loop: CASSLQKTSNQPQHF. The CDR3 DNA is TGTGCCAGCAGTTTACAGAAAACGAGCAATCAGCCCCAGCATTTT.